In its sample, the clone carrying this T cell receptor (beta chain) was seen many times. Unique molecular identifiers were incorporated during preparation of the TCRbeta library. TCRdb redid the calling of the PCR reads with MiXCR, one entry per CDR3 protein. Of hundreds of thousands of distinct CDR3 sequences in the sample, roughly 18% are singletons; the top ten hold about 45%. This entry belongs to a study of T-cell reconstitution after alpha-beta-depleted transplantation in children. The J segment lost 15 bases and the V segment lost 3 bases, leaving 9 bases of the junction unmatched. The CDR3 is made up of 13 amino acids. Germline-derived CDR1 and CDR2 are MNHEY and SVGEGT.

V usage is TRBV6-2 or TRBV6-3 and J usage is TRBJ1-5; 9 nucleotides agree with TRBD1. This sequence was found in a male patient aged 2 to 10 who had a stem cell transplant for acute lymphoblastic leukemia, so the T cells may come from the graft donor. Here the sequenced sample was PBMCs, mostly from graft donor cells, taken 360 days after TCRalphabeta/CD19-depleted stem cell transplant. The DNA of the CDR3 is TGTGCCAGCAGTTATTGGGACAGGGACTCACGGCATTTT. Its translation: CASSYWDRDSRHF.